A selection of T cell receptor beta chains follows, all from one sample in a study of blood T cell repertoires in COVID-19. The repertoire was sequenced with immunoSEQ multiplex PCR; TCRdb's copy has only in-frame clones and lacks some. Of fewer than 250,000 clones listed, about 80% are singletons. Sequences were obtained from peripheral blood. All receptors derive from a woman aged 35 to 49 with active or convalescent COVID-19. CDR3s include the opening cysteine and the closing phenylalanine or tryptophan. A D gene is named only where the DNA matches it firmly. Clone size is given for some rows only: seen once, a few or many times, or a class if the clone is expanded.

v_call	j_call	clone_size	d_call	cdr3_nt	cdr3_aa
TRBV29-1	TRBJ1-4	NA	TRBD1	TGCAGCGTTGACACACAGGGGGATGAAAAACTGTTTTTT	CSVDTQGDEKLFF
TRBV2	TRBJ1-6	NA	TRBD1	TGTGCCAGCAGTGACAGGGGGAGCTCCTATAATTCACCCCTCCACTTT	CASSDRGSSYNSPLHF
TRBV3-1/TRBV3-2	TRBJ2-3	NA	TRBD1	TGTGCCAGCAGCCCCAGGGACAGAAGCACAGATACGCAGTATTTT	CASSPRDRSTDTQYF
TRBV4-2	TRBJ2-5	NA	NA	TGTGCCAGCAGCCAAGGCGGGGTTCAAGAGACCCAGTACTTC	CASSQGGVQETQYF
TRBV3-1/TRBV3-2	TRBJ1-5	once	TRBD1	TGTGCCAGCAGCCAATCAGGGGGAGGCAATCAGCCCCAGCATTTT	CASSQSGGGNQPQHF
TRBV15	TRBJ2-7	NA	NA	TGTGCCACCAGCAGAGATCAGGGACTCCACGAGCAGTACTTC	CATSRDQGLHEQYF
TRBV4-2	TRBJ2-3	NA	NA	TGTGCCAGCAGCCAAGGAAGCCGGGAGATGCCTAGCACAGATACGCAGTATTTT	CASSQGSREMPSTDTQYF
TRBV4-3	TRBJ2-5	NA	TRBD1	TGCGCCAGCAGCCAGGGACAGACGGAAGAGACCCAGTACTTC	CASSQGQTEETQYF
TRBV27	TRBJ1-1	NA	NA	TGTGCCAGCAGCCCGGGGTTCATGAACACTGAAGCTTTCTTT	CASSPGFMNTEAFF
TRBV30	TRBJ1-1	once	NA	TGTGCCTTAAACAGGGAGGGCACTGAAGCTTTCTTT	CALNREGTEAFF
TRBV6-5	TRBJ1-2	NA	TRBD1	TGTGCCAGCGGCCGAGCGACAGGGAATGGCTACACCTTC	CASGRATGNGYTF
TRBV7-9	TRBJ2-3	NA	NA	TGTGCCAGCAGCCCCTTATTAGATACGCAGTATTTT	CASSPLLDTQYF
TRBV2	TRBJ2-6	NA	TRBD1	TGTGCCAGCAGCGATCCCGGGACAGGTTCACTATCTGGGGCCAACGTCCTGACTTTC	CASSDPGTGSLSGANVLTF
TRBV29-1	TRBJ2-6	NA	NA	TGCAGCGTTGACGGACGGGGCTCTGGGGCCAACGTCCTGACTTTC	CSVDGRGSGANVLTF
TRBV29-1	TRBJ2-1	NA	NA	TGCAGCTTTGCTTGGGGGGGCGGCTACAATGAGCAGTTCTTC	CSFAWGGGYNEQFF
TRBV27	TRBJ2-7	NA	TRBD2	TGTGCCAGCAGCGCGTTAATAGCGGGAGTCCCCTACGAGCAGTACTTC	CASSALIAGVPYEQYF
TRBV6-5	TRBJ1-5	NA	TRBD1	TGTGCCAGCAGGCGAGAGGGGGCGTCTTTTCAGCCCCAGCATTTT	CASRREGASFQPQHF
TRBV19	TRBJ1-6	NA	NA	TGTGCCAGTAGCGGACAAGGGAATTCACCCCTCCACTTT	CASSGQGNSPLHF
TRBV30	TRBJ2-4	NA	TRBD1	TGTGCCTGGAGTTTTGGGGACAGCATTCAGTACTTC	CAWSFGDSIQYF
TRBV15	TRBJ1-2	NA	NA	TGTGCCACCAGCAGAACAGGGAACTATGGCTACACCTTC	CATSRTGNYGYTF
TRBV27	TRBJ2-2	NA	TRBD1	TGTGCCAGCAGCCCCGGACAGGGTCGACCCCCACACACCGGGGAGCTGTTTTTT	CASSPGQGRPPHTGELFF
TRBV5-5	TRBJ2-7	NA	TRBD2	TGTGCCAGCTGGGGACTAGCGGGAGAGCGGGGTTCGTACGAGCAGTACTTC	CASWGLAGERGSYEQYF
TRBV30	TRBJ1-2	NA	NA	TGTGCCTGGAGTGTAGGGGCAGGAGATGGCTACACCTTC	CAWSVGAGDGYTF
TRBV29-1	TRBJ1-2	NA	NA	TGCAGCCTGACAACTGGGTCTGGCTACACCTTC	CSLTTGSGYTF